The entry below gives a single T cell receptor (beta chain) sequence along with its context. This sample is drawn from a study of blood T cell repertoires in COVID-19. Study in general: From T cells, B-cell-depleted T cells, or PBMCs came the material, which was cDNA or gDNA.

Trimming removed 2 bases from V and 2 bases from J, with 6 bases in between. The germline gives CDR1 LGHDT, CDR2 YNNKEL (reference sequence). This CDR3 spans 13 amino acids. Seattle participants joined during active infection and were tracked over time. Per the study methods: Nucleated cell number was recorded as an estimate derived from reference gene primer amplification. Assay used: immunoSEQ multiplex PCR; TCRdb lists only in-frame clones, some missing. For V, J and clone size, that table is used; D and trimming come from the DNA. The table lists approximately 150,000 clones, around 85% of them singletons.

The sequenced sample consisted of peripheral blood. The genes are TRBV3-1 (or the pseudogene TRBV3-2) and TRBJ1-1; a weak D match, TRBD1 (5 bases). The clonotype originates from a woman of 80 years or more with COVID-19, enrolled during active disease. The chain's CDR3 is CASSQQGNTEAFF. In nucleotides, the CDR3 is TGTGCCAGCAGCCAACAGGGCAACACTGAAGCTTTCTTT.